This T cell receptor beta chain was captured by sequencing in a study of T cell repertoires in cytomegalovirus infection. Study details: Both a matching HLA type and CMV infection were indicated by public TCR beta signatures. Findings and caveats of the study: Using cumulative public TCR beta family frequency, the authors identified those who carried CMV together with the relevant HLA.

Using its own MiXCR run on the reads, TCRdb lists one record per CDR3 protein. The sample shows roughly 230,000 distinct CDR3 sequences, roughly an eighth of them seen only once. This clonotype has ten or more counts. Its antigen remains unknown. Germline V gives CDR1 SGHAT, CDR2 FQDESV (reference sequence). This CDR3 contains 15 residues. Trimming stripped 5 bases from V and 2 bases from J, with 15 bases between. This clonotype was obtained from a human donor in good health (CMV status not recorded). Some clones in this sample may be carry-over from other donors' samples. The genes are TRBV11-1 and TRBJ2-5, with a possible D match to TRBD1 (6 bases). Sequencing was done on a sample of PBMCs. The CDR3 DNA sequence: TGTGCCAGCAGCCCCCGGACAGCGAAGCAAGAGACCCAGTACTTC. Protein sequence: CASSPRTAKQETQYF.